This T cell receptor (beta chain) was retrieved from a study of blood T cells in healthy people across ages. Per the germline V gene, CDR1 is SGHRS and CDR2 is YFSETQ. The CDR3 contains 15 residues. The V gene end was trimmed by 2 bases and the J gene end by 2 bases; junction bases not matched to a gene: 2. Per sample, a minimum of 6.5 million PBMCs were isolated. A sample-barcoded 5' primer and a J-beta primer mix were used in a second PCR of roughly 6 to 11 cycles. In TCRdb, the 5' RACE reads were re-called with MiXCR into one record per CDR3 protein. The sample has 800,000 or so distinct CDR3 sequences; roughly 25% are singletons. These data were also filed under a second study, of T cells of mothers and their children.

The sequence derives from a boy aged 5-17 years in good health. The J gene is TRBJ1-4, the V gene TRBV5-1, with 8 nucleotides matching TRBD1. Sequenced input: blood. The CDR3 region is CASSLQGDTNEKLFF. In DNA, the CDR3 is TGCGCCAGCAGCTTACAGGGGGACACTAATGAAAAACTGTTTTTT.